This TCR beta chain was retrieved from a study of blood T cell repertoires in COVID-19. Study overall: Specimens from acute and convalescent COVID-19 originated in the United States, Italy and Spain.

This clone was seen a few times. The study assigned cohorts using participant-reported clinical history. Original analysis: Amplified reference gene primers provided the basis for estimating nucleated cell counts. TCRdb's copy holds only in-frame clones and misses some; the assay was immunoSEQ multiplex PCR. For V, J and clone size, that table is used; D and trimming come from the DNA. This sample carries hundreds of thousands of clones, nearly 90% of them seen once, and the ten largest clones take about 1.7%. The sequencing input was PBMCs or T cells enriched from blood (not recorded which). The receptor was derived from a woman aged 18-30 years with acute COVID-19.

The CDR3 DNA follows: TGTGCCAGCAGTGTAGGGGACACCAATGAGCAGTTCTTC. Translation gives CASSVGDTNEQFF. This chain links TRBV6-4 with TRBJ2-1; the D gene is possibly TRBD1 (6 bases). V gave up 4 bases and J gave up 6 bases, with 10 bases separating them. Germline-derived CDR1 and CDR2 are MRHNA and SNTAGT. The CDR3 loop spans 13 amino acids.